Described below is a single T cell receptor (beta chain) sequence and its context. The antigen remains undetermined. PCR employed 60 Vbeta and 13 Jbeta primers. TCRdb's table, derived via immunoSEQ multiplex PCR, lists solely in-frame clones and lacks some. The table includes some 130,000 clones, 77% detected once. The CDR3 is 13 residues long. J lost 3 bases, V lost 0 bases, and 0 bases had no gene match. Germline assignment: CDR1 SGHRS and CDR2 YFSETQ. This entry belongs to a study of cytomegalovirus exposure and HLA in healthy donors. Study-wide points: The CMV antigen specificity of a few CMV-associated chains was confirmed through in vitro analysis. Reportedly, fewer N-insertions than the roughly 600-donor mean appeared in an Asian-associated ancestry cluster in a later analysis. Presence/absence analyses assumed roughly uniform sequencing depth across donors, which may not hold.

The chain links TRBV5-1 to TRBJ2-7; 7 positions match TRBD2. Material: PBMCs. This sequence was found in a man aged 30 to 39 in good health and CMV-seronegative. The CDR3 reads CASSLGGGYEQYF. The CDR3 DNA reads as TGCGCCAGCAGCTTGGGCGGGGGCTACGAGCAGTACTTC.